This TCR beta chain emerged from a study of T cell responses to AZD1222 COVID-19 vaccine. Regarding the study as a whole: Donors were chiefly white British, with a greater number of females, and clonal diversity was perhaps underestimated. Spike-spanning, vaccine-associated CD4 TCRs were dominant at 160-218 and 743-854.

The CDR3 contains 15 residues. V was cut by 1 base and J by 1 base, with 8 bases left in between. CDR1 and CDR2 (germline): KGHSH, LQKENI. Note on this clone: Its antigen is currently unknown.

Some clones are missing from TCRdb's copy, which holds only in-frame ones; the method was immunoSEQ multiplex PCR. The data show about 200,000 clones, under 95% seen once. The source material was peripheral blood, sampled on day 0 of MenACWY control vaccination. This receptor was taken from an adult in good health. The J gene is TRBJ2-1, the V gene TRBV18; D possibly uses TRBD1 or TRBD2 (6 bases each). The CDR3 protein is CASSPRGGSYNEQFF. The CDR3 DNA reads TGTGCCAGCTCACCACGAGGGGGGTCCTACAATGAGCAGTTCTTC.